Given below is one T cell receptor beta chain in context. The antigen is unknown. The CDR3 is made up of 14 amino acids. Trimming removed 0 bases at V and 4 bases at J, with 10 bases between. The germline gives CDR1 ENHRY, CDR2 SYGVKD. The treatment here: oral pan-JAK inhibitor, 5-10 mg twice daily. This entry is derived from a study of CD8+ T cells in alopecia areata. At the level of the study: Treatment of the treated patients consisted of oral tofacitinib, 5 to 10 mg twice daily.

Sequencing templates came from extracted RNA that was reverse transcribed into cDNA. The repertoire was sequenced with immunoSEQ multiplex PCR; TCRdb's copy has only in-frame clones and lacks some. The sample consists of hundreds of thousands of clones, over 45% of them appearing once. Points from the study as a whole: Tofacitinib significantly decreased scalp clonality and expanded CD8+ clones among top 100. Scalp sequencing captures resident alphabeta T cells of normal skin too.

V gene TRBV10-3 combines with J gene TRBJ2-7; D is unclear. The starting material was CD4+ T cells sorted from blood, obtained at week 24, from a patient treated with tofacitinib. The TCR was taken from a human donor with alopecia areata. CDR3 nucleotides: TGTGCCATCAGTGAGTCCGCCGTGGGGTACGAGCAGTACTTC. It codes for CAISESAVGYEQYF.